The present T cell receptor beta chain was sequenced within a study of regulatory T cells in long-lasting Graves disease. Study findings and constraints: TCR diversity was lower in persistent than newly diagnosed Graves' disease.

Time point given: newly diagnosed GD, antithyroid drugs for less than 3 months. RNA extracted from PBMCs served as the sequencing template. Patients of an endocrinology department in Xi'an, China, were included. In its sample, this clonotype was seen many times. The antigen is undetermined. Library construction for TCR beta used iRepertoire HTBI primers and Arm-PCR of CDR3 regions. From the multiplex PCR reads, TCRdb called clonotypes with MiXCR, one entry per CDR3 protein. The sample lists roughly 500,000 distinct CDR3 sequences, about 13% occurring once. The same data also contributed to another study, on T cells in Graves' hyperthyroidism and ophthalmopathy. Per that paper: Carried out on the TCR CDR3, a first-round RT-PCR used the HTBI primer set.

The source material was peripheral blood mononuclear cells (PBMCs), sampled at new diagnosis, from a patient treated with antithyroid drugs. The source of this sequence is a man aged 30 to 45 with Graves disease.

CDR3 protein: CASSLTGTLTDTQYF. CDR3 nucleotide sequence: TGTGCCAGCAGTCTAACCGGGACACTAACAGATACGCAGTATTTT. The rearrangement uses TRBV28 and TRBJ2-3; D may be TRBD1 (6 bases). The V gene's germline CDR1 is MDHEN and CDR2 SYDVKM. The V end was cut by 5 bases, the J end by 3 bases, with 15 bases between. The CDR3 length is 15 residues.